This entry lists 21 T cell receptor beta chains sequenced from one sample in a study of blood T cell repertoires in COVID-19. Measured with immunoSEQ multiplex PCR; TCRdb has only the in-frame clones, and not every one. The table includes under 250,000 clones, roughly 85% detected once. Source material: peripheral blood. The receptor set was obtained from a woman in her seventies with active or convalescent COVID-19.

The CDR3 DNA follows: TGTGCCAGTAGTATACGGGGGGGAGGGGATTTCTACGAGCAGTACTTC. Amino acids: CASSIRGGGDFYEQYF. The chain links TRBV19 to TRBJ2-7; TRBD2 matches at 8 bases. The CDR3 has 16 amino acids. CDR1 is LNHDA, CDR2 SQIVND, per germline (reference sequence). The ends lost 2 bases at V and 3 bases at J; junction bases unmatched: 9.

V is TRBV12-3 or TRBV12-4 and J is TRBJ1-5; D is uncertain. Trimming pared 5 bases from V and 6 bases from J, leaving 11 bases between. The CDR3 has 13 amino acids. The DNA for the CDR3 is TGTGCCAGCAGTCAAATTTCGGTTCAGCCCCAGCATTTT. Its translation is CASSQISVQPQHF.

The V call is TRBV5-1, the J call TRBJ1-2; 7 nucleotides match TRBD1. J gave up 0 bases and V 5 bases, and 10 bases lay outside the gene matches. The CDR3 is 16 amino acids. CDR1 is SGHRS and CDR2 is YFSETQ in the germline V gene. The CDR3 spells CASRFTTGTSNYGYTF. The CDR3 DNA sequence: TGCGCCAGCAGATTTACGACAGGGACTTCTAACTATGGCTACACCTTC.

This chain joins TRBV7-2 and TRBJ1-1, with D perhaps TRBD1 (5 bases). CDR3 length: 14 residues. Germline lookup yields CDR1 SGHTA and CDR2 FQGNSA. V was clipped by 7 bases and J by 4 bases, with 16 bases between them. The CDR3 reads CASIRASVATEAFF. The CDR3 DNA reads TGTGCCAGCATCAGGGCGAGTGTGGCCACTGAAGCTTTCTTT.

The sample holds one count of this clone. The gene calls are TRBV28 and TRBJ1-4, with TRBD1 matching over 11 bases. CDR1 and CDR2 (germline): MDHEN, SYDVKM. The CDR3 length is 14 residues. V shed 5 bases and J 7 bases; nucleotides not matched to a gene: 3. CDR3 bases: TGTGCCAGCAGTGGGGGACAGGGGGTTGAAAAACTGTTTTTT. Residues: CASSGGQGVEKLFF.

The V and J genes are TRBV28 and TRBJ1-2, with D perhaps matching TRBD1 (5 bases). CDR1 and CDR2 from the germline V gene are MDHEN and SYDVKM. V lost 2 bases, J lost 4 bases, and 17 bases lay in between. CDR3 length equals 16 residues. CDR3 nucleotides: TGTGCCAGCAGTTTAAATCGGGGGTCCCAGGGCTATGGCTACACCTTC. Translating it yields CASSLNRGSQGYGYTF.

The chain employs TRBV6-5 and TRBJ2-5; 10 bases fit TRBD1. The CDR3 is 16 amino acids. The germline gives CDR1 MNHEY, CDR2 SVGAGI. V shed 3 bases and J 5 bases; nucleotides not matched to a gene: 9. CDR3 protein: CASSYVPGQGTETQYF. The DNA of the CDR3 is TGTGCCAGCAGTTATGTGCCGGGACAGGGGACGGAGACCCAGTACTTC.

The chain joins TRBV9 to TRBJ2-1; TRBD2 is a possible D gene (6 bases). The CDR3 sequence is 15 residues long. Trimming pared 0 bases from V and 6 bases from J, leaving 13 bases between. Germline CDR1 reads SGDLS; CDR2 reads YYNGEE. The CDR3 DNA is TGTGCCAGCAGCGTAGGGGCGGGACCCCCCAATGAGCAGTTCTTC. This codes for CASSVGAGPPNEQFF.

This chain links TRBV5-3 with TRBJ2-5, with D uncertain. TRBV5-3 belongs to the ORF category, with a function that is uncertain. V dropped 6 bases and J dropped 2 bases, with 17 bases sitting between them. The CDR3 covers 15 residues. CDR3 coding DNA: TGTGCCAGAACCCGCTGGGCCCTGTTTCAAGAGACCCAGTACTTC. Its protein is CARTRWALFQETQYF.

The V call is TRBV10-3, the J call TRBJ2-3; 11 positions agree with TRBD2. The germline gives CDR1 ENHRY, CDR2 SYGVKD. J gave up 5 bases and V 10 bases, and 11 bases lay outside the gene matches. The CDR3 extends over 15 amino acids. DNA of the CDR3: TGTGCCACCGGGACTAGCGGACACCAGGGAGATACGCAGTATTTT. Encoded protein: CATGTSGHQGDTQYF.

This chain links TRBV6-5 with TRBJ1-5, with a possible D match to TRBD1 (5 bases). Trimming cost V 6 bases and J 6 bases, with 12 bases left between them. Germline CDR1 is MNHEY and CDR2 is SVGAGI. The CDR3 loop spans 13 amino acids. CDR3 sequence (DNA): TGTGCCAGCAGACAGACAGCCCGTCAGCCCCAGCATTTT. Protein: CASRQTARQPQHF.

The rearrangement joins TRBV6-1 to TRBJ2-3, with 9 bases matching TRBD2. CDR1 is MNHNS, CDR2 SASEGT, per germline. The CDR3 is 15 amino acids. V lost 4 bases and J lost 5; bases outside the gene matches: 7. The CDR3 coding sequence is TGTGCCAGCAGTGGAGCGGGAGGCCCCTTAGATACGCAGTATTTT. This codes for CASSGAGGPLDTQYF.

This chain connects TRBV7-2 to TRBJ1-2, with D tentatively TRBD1 (5 bases). Germline lookup yields CDR1 SGHTA and CDR2 FQGNSA. V was cut by 1 base and J by 5 bases, with 11 bases left in between. This CDR3 comprises 14 residues. The CDR3 DNA sequence: TGTGCCAGCAGCTTAGGAGGACAAGTATATGGCTACACCTTC. Residues: CASSLGGQVYGYTF.

The V call is TRBV19, the J call TRBJ1-4, with 8 bases lining up with TRBD1. V shed 11 bases and J 8 bases; nucleotides not matched to a gene: 13. Germline V gives CDR1 LNHDA, CDR2 SQIVND (reference sequence). The CDR3 is 14 residues long. The CDR3 nucleotides read TGTGCCGTTTCTACGCAGGGGGCTCGGGAAAAACTGTTTTTT. Amino acid sequence: CAVSTQGAREKLFF.

CDR3 residues: CASSGDGTWFEQYF. The CDR3 DNA reads as TGTGCCAGCAGTGGGGACGGGACTTGGTTCGAGCAGTACTTC. The gene calls are TRBV28 and TRBJ2-7; weak D call: TRBD2 (6 bases). CDR3 length equals 14 residues. V was cut by 5 bases and J by 6 bases, with 17 bases left in between. From germline, CDR1 is MDHEN and CDR2 SYDVKM.

This clone was seen a few times. The genes are TRBV10-3 and TRBJ2-7, with 8 bases identical to TRBD1. CDR3 length: 14 amino acids. The J segment lost 2 bases and the V segment lost 8 bases, leaving 8 bases of the junction unmatched. Germline V gene data show CDR1 as ENHRY and CDR2 as SYGVKD. The CDR3 here is CAIQRDRSTYEQYF. The CDR3 DNA is TGTGCCATCCAAAGGGACAGGAGTACCTACGAGCAGTACTTC.

This clone came up once. This chain uses TRBV28 with TRBJ2-1, with 7 positions matching TRBD2. The J segment lost 8 bases and the V segment lost 7 bases, leaving 14 bases of the junction unmatched. CDR1 is MDHEN, CDR2 SYDVKM, per germline. There are 15 residues in the CDR3. CDR3 amino acids: CASIPTGTTVDEQFF. The CDR3 nucleotides are TGTGCCAGCATTCCCACCGGGACTACGGTCGATGAGCAGTTCTTC.

The V gene is TRBV7-9, the J gene TRBJ2-2, with TRBD2 matching 7 bases. The V segment lost 9 bases and the J segment 5 bases; nucleotides outside the gene matches: 9. The germline V gene encodes CDR1 SEHNR and CDR2 FQNEAQ (reference sequence). CDR3 length equals 14 residues. This chain's CDR3 is CASRVSGITGELFF. The CDR3 bases are TGTGCCAGTCGAGTAAGCGGGATTACCGGGGAGCTGTTTTTT.

The rearrangement joins TRBV18 to TRBJ2-3; perhaps TRBD2 as D (5 bases). The germline V gene has CDR1 KGHSH and CDR2 LQKENI. V was cut by 3 bases and J by 0 bases, with 22 bases left in between. The CDR3 runs 19 residues. The CDR3, as DNA: TGTGCCAGCTCACCTAAATCCCCCGAGGGCCGACCTAGCACAGATACGCAGTATTTT. Protein product: CASSPKSPEGRPSTDTQYF.

The J gene is TRBJ1-2, the V gene TRBV28; unclear D gene. CDR3 size: 13 residues. Trimming cost V 6 bases and J 9 bases, with 17 bases left between them. Germline CDR1 and CDR2: MDHEN and SYDVKM. Here the CDR3 DNA reads TGTGCCAGCAGCCTAGAGAGCTTCGGCCGCTACACCTTC. The encoded protein is CASSLESFGRYTF.

The J gene is TRBJ2-5, the V gene TRBV6-2 or TRBV6-3; maybe TRBD1 (6 bases). In germline, CDR1 is MNHEY, CDR2 SVGEGT. The CDR3 covers 14 residues. Trimming removed 0 bases at V and 5 bases at J, with 10 bases between. The DNA of the CDR3 is TGTGCCAGCAGTTACTCTACTAGGGGGGAGACCCAGTACTTC. It specifies CASSYSTRGETQYF.